Below are 17 T cell receptor beta chains sequenced from a single sample in a study of blood T cell repertoires in COVID-19. Sequencing used immunoSEQ multiplex PCR; TCRdb keeps in-frame clones, though not all of them. The sample lists approximately 300,000 clones; more than 85% were seen once. Sample: PBMCs or T cells enriched from blood (not recorded which). Every receptor here comes from a woman in her thirties who had recovered from COVID-19.

The gene calls are TRBV18 and TRBJ2-7; 10 bases fit TRBD2. This CDR3 has 18 residues. Germline-derived CDR1 and CDR2 are KGHSH and LQKENI. V lost 1 base and J lost 7; bases outside the gene matches: 16. This chain's CDR3 is CASSPRITSGASRGEQYF. CDR3 DNA sequence: TGTGCCAGCTCACCACGGATAACTAGCGGGGCTTCCAGGGGTGAGCAGTACTTC. The full variable domain, with the rest looked up from reference TRBV18 and TRBJ2-7, is NAGVMQNPRHLVRRRGQEARLRCSPMKGHSHVYWYRQLPEEGLKFMVYLQKENIIDESGMPKERFSAEFPKEGPSILRIQQVVRGDSAAYFCASSPRITSGASRGEQYFGPGTRLTVT.

The V and J genes are TRBV10-3 and TRBJ2-7; 9 nucleotides line up with TRBD2. Germline assignment: CDR1 ENHRY and CDR2 SYGVKD. J lost 0 bases, V lost 3 bases, and 6 bases had no gene match. The CDR3 is made up of 16 amino acids. CDR3 in amino acids: CAISDRLAASSYEQYF. Written as DNA, the CDR3 is TGTGCCATCAGTGACCGACTAGCGGCTAGCTCCTACGAGCAGTACTTC.

The chain joins TRBV24-1 to TRBJ1-3; possibly TRBD1 for D (6 bases). The CDR3 runs to 18 residues. CDR1 is KGHDR and CDR2 is SFDVKD in the germline V gene. Trimming stripped 0 bases from V and 1 base from J, with 15 bases between. For the CDR3, the DNA is TGTGCCACCAGTGATTTGGTTCAGGGGTTCCCATCTGGAAACACCATATATTTT. Protein: CATSDLVQGFPSGNTIYF.

V and J are TRBV5-6 and TRBJ1-1; D uncertain. The ends were cut back, 0 bases at V and 1 base at J, with 10 bases in the middle. This CDR3 is built from 15 residues. Germline lookup yields CDR1 SGHDT and CDR2 YYEEEE. CDR3 sequence (DNA): TGTGCCAGCAGCTTGGAATGGCGGGGGAACACTGAAGCTTTCTTT. This codes for CASSLEWRGNTEAFF.

The rearrangement uses TRBV3-1 (or the pseudogene TRBV3-2) and TRBJ2-1; D possibly corresponds to TRBD2 (6 bases). The CDR3 covers 17 residues. Germline CDR1 reads LGHDT; CDR2 reads YNNKEL (reference sequence). The germline V and J ends were trimmed by 4 bases and 7 bases, with 23 bases remaining between them. The CDR3 here is CASSLGAGTPRGNEQFF. DNA for the CDR3: TGTGCCAGCAGCCTAGGGGCGGGTACACCACGGGGGAATGAGCAGTTCTTC.

V and J are TRBV15 and TRBJ2-5, with 10 bases lining up with TRBD2. CDR3 length: 18 residues. CDR1 LNHNV and CDR2 YYDKDF come from the germline V gene (reference sequence). V trimming: 0 bases; J trimming: 5 bases; junction bases outside the gene matches: 12. The CDR3: CATSRDLVASGSGETQYF. CDR3 in DNA: TGTGCCACCAGCAGAGATCTAGTGGCTAGCGGGAGTGGGGAGACCCAGTACTTC.

This sequence joins TRBV7-9 and TRBJ1-2, with no clear D. Germline assignment: CDR1 SEHNR and CDR2 FQNEAQ (reference sequence). This CDR3 contains 14 residues. Trimming pared 3 bases from V and 0 bases from J, leaving 8 bases between. CDR3 DNA: TGTGCCAGCAGCTTTTCAGGATCTAACTATGGCTACACCTTC. This codes for CASSFSGSNYGYTF.

V usage is TRBV5-4 and J usage is TRBJ2-3; 9 positions match TRBD2. From germline, CDR1 is SGHNT and CDR2 YYREEE (reference sequence). Germline trimming cut 0 bases from V and 5 bases from J; bases unmatched to any gene: 7. The length of the CDR3 is 16 residues. The CDR3 sequence: CASSLGVSGSIDTQYF. The CDR3 DNA reads as TGTGCCAGCAGCTTGGGAGTTAGCGGGAGTATAGATACGCAGTATTTT. Full variable domain (remainder filled in from reference TRBV5-4 and TRBJ2-3): ETGVTQSPTHLIKTRGQQVTLRCSSQSGHNTVSWYQQALGQGPQFIFQYYREEENGRGNFPPRFSGLQFPNYSSELNVNALELDDSALYLCASSLGVSGSIDTQYFGPGTRLTVL.

V and J are TRBV6-5 and TRBJ1-1; 12 bases fit TRBD1. Germline loops: CDR1 MNHEY, CDR2 SVGAGI. With V trimmed by 10 bases and J by 5 bases, 11 bases remained unmatched. CDR3 length equals 15 residues. CDR3 loop: CATGTGGAGRTEAFF. The CDR3 bases are TGTGCCACGGGGACAGGGGGCGCGGGGAGAACTGAAGCTTTCTTT.

This clone was found a few times. The V gene is TRBV10-3, the J gene TRBJ2-2; 15 nucleotides align to TRBD2. The CDR3 has 17 residues. Germline trimming cut 2 bases from V and 6 bases from J; bases unmatched to any gene: 4. Germline CDR1 is ENHRY and CDR2 is SYGVKD. CDR3 DNA: TGTGCCATCAGTGAGGGACTAGCGGGAGGGTCAGCCGGGGAGCTGTTTTTT. Its translation: CAISEGLAGGSAGELFF.

J is TRBJ2-7 and V is TRBV7-2; D perhaps matches TRBD2 (6 bases). With 1 base removed from V and 3 bases from J, the gap between germline ends came to 10 bases. Germline V gives CDR1 SGHTA, CDR2 FQGNSA. The CDR3 runs to 14 residues. The CDR3 coding sequence is TGTGCCAGCAGCTTAGGTCGGGGACTCTACGAGCAGTACTTC. Its translation is CASSLGRGLYEQYF.

The V gene is TRBV28, the J gene TRBJ2-3; tentatively, D is TRBD1 (6 bases). The CDR3 totals 15 residues. The V and J ends lost 3 bases and 4 bases respectively, with 14 bases between them. Germline lookup yields CDR1 MDHEN and CDR2 SYDVKM. The CDR3 DNA reads TGTGCCAGCAGTTTCTCAGGGGATAAGGCAGATACGCAGTATTTT. As protein: CASSFSGDKADTQYF. The whole variable domain, filled in from reference TRBV28 and TRBJ2-3, reads DVKVTQSSRYLVKRTGEKVFLECVQDMDHENMFWYRQDPGLGLRLIYFSYDVKMKEKGDIPEGYSVSREKKERFSLILESASTNQTSMYLCASSFSGDKADTQYFGPGTRLTVL.

V usage is TRBV15 and J usage is TRBJ2-1; TRBD1 matches at 8 bases. Germline CDR1 is LNHNV and CDR2 is YYDKDF (reference sequence). This CDR3 is built from 15 residues. V shed 5 bases and J 2 bases; nucleotides not matched to a gene: 5. The CDR3 DNA reads as TGTGCCACCAGCCTCGACAGGGGTACCTACAATGAGCAGTTCTTC. It is translated as CATSLDRGTYNEQFF. The full variable domain, its missing parts supplied by reference TRBV15 and TRBJ2-1, is DAMVIQNPRYQVTQFGKPVTLSCSQTLNHNVMYWYQQKSSQAPKLLFHYYDKDFNNEADTPDNFQSRRPNTSFCFLDIRSPGLGDTAMYLCATSLDRGTYNEQFFGPGTRLTVL.

The chain carries TRBV7-2 and TRBJ1-6, with 7 bases identical to TRBD1. Trimming at V came to 5 bases and at J to 0 bases, leaving 4 bases not matched to a gene. Germline V gives CDR1 SGHTA, CDR2 FQGNSA. The CDR3 totals 16 residues. The DNA of the CDR3 is TGTGCCAGCAGCCCAGGGGGGAGCTCCTATAATTCACCCCTCCACTTT. Protein: CASSPGGSSYNSPLHF.

This chain links TRBV7-3 with TRBJ2-1, with 12 bases identical to TRBD1. V was clipped by 5 bases and J by 5 bases; unmatched bases: 4. CDR1 and CDR2 (germline): SGHTA, FQGTGA. The CDR3 covers 15 residues. CDR3 loop: CASSQGQGANNEQFF. CDR3 DNA: TGTGCCAGCAGCCAGGGACAGGGGGCAAACAATGAGCAGTTCTTC.

The chain has TRBV7-9 and TRBJ2-7; D is possibly TRBD1 (7 bases). V was trimmed by 3 bases and J by 3 bases, leaving 9 bases between them. CDR3 length: 13 amino acids. Germline-derived CDR1 and CDR2 are SEHNR and FQNEAQ (reference sequence). The CDR3 sequence: CASSLQGGYEQYF. The CDR3, as DNA: TGTGCCAGCAGCTTGCAGGGGGGCTACGAGCAGTACTTC.

The genes are TRBV4-1 and TRBJ2-7; 7 bases are a match to TRBD1. This CDR3 contains 13 residues. Germline-derived CDR1 and CDR2 are MGHRA and YSYEKL. Trimming removed 6 bases from V and 3 bases from J; junction bases left unmatched: 5. CDR3 sequence reads: CASSPRDSYEQYF. The CDR3 nucleotides are TGCGCCAGCAGTCCCAGGGACAGCTACGAGCAGTACTTC.